This T cell receptor (beta chain) stems from a study of blood T cells in healthy people across ages. Study background: Researchers report that template switching captured about one barcoded beta molecule per two T cells. Study-wide results and caveats: The study found more naive CD4+ cells and higher diversity in long-lived than aged donors.

Alongside a J-beta primer mix, a sample-barcoded 5' primer served in a second PCR lasting roughly 6 to 11 cycles. One entry per CDR3 protein, called by TCRdb with MiXCR from the 5' RACE reads. The sample shows under 850,000 distinct CDR3 sequences, roughly 35% of them seen only once. The extraction recovered at least 5.5 micrograms of total RNA per sample. The table lists this clonotype with a few counts. Its target is unknown. The CDR3 sequence is 14 residues long. Trimming shortened V by 8 bases and J by 4 bases, and 15 bases separated the two germline ends. Germline assignment: CDR1 LNHDA and CDR2 SQIVND (reference sequence).

Sequencing was carried out using blood. The chain links TRBV19 to TRBJ2-1; a possible D gene is TRBD2 (7 bases). The source of this sequence is a man aged 18 to 35 in good health. The CDR3 DNA is TGTGCCAGTGGCGGGGGCCCAGGATACAATGAGCAGTTCTTC. Protein: CASGGGPGYNEQFF.